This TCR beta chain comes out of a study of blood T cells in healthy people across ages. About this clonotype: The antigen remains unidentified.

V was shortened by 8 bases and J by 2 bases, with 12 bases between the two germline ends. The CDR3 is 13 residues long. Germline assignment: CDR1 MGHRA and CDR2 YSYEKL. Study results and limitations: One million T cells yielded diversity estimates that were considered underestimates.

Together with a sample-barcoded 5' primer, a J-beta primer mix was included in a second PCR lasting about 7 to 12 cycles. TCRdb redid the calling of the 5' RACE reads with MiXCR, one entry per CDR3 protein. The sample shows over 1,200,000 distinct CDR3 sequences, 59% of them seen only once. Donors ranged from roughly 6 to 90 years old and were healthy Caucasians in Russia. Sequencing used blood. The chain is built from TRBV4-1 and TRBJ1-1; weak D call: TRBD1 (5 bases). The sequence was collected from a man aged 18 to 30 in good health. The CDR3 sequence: CASGRQTNTEAFF. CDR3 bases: TGCGCCAGCGGACGACAGACTAACACTGAAGCTTTCTTT.